One sample yielded the 30 T cell receptor beta chains listed below, sequenced in a study of technical replicates of blood from several donors. Sequenced by immunoSEQ multiplex PCR; TCRdb stores in-frame clones only, minus some. The sample shows tens of thousands of clones, 85% to 95% of them seen only once. The source material was T cells isolated from PBMCs. These TCRs come from a human donor in good health.

This clone has just one count. The chain links TRBV9 to TRBJ2-1, with TRBD1 identical over 8 bases. The CDR3 has 15 residues. CDR1 and CDR2 (germline): SGDLS, YYNGEE. The trim removed 3 bases at V and 8 bases at J, leaving 10 bases unmatched. The CDR3 DNA follows: TGTGCCAGCAGCGGCATCCGGGACAGGACAGATGAGCAGTTCTTC. Translating it yields CASSGIRDRTDEQFF. The full variable domain, with the rest looked up from reference TRBV9 and TRBJ2-1, is DSGVTQTPKHLITATGQRVTLRCSPRSGDLSVYWYQQSLDQGLQFLIQYYNGEERAKGNILERFSAQQFPDLHSELNLSSLELGDSALYFCASSGIRDRTDEQFFGPGTRLTVL.

The rearrangement uses TRBV27 and TRBJ1-5; possible D gene TRBD1, 6 bases. Germline CDR1 MNHEY, CDR2 SMNVEV (reference sequence). The V end lost 0 bases, the J end lost 3 bases, and 12 bases lay between the germline ends. The CDR3 has 16 amino acids. The CDR3 DNA reads TGTGCCAGCAGTTTATCCGCAGGGGAATTCAATCAGCCCCAGCATTTT. Protein product: CASSLSAGEFNQPQHF.

This chain links TRBV18 with TRBJ1-2; TRBD1 might be the D (5 bases). This CDR3 is built from 13 residues. Germline CDR1 and CDR2: KGHSH and LQKENI. Trimming pared 4 bases from V and 3 bases from J, leaving 9 bases between. CDR3 region: CASSRGTDYGYTF. CDR3 DNA: TGTGCCAGCTCACGAGGGACTGACTATGGCTACACCTTC.

V is TRBV5-4 and J is TRBJ2-2, with 7 bases aligning to TRBD2. Trimming took 2 bases from V and 1 from J; bases not matched to a gene: 2. Germline lookup yields CDR1 SGHNT and CDR2 YYREEE (reference sequence). The CDR3 runs 15 residues. CDR3: CASSFGLGNTGELFF. As DNA, the CDR3 is TGTGCCAGCAGCTTCGGACTAGGGAACACCGGGGAGCTGTTTTTT.

This chain uses TRBV11-2 with TRBJ2-3; TRBD2 aligns across 8 bases. The junction had 4 bases not matched to a gene; V was cut back by 5 bases and J by 3 bases. From germline, CDR1 is SGHAT and CDR2 FQNNGV. This CDR3 has 14 residues. The CDR3 DNA reads TGTGCCAGCAGCCCAAGCGGGAGTACAGATACGCAGTATTTT. Translation gives CASSPSGSTDTQYF.

V and J are TRBV25-1 and TRBJ1-1; TRBD1 matches at 10 bases. The V segment lost 8 bases and the J segment 5 bases; nucleotides outside the gene matches: 11. The CDR3 loop spans 15 amino acids. The V gene's germline CDR1 is MGHDK and CDR2 SYGVNS. The CDR3 protein is CASVGTGAWGTEAFF. CDR3 nucleotides: TGTGCCAGCGTAGGGACAGGGGCCTGGGGGACTGAAGCTTTCTTT. Drawing the rest from reference TRBV25-1 and TRBJ1-1, the complete variable domain is EADIYQTPRYLVIGTGKKITLECSQTMGHDKMYWYQQDPGMELHLIHYSYGVNSTEKGDLSSESTVSRIRTEHFPLTLESARPSHTSQYLCASVGTGAWGTEAFFGQGTRLTVV.

This chain uses TRBV6-5 with TRBJ2-2; 9 bases match TRBD1. The CDR3 extends over 16 amino acids. Germline CDR1 reads MNHEY; CDR2 reads SVGAGI. V was clipped by 1 base and J by 7 bases; unmatched bases: 7. CDR3 sequence reads: CASSYYRTGEDGELFF. CDR3 nucleotide sequence: TGTGCCAGCAGTTACTACCGGACAGGGGAGGACGGGGAGCTGTTTTTT.

The chain employs TRBV29-1 and TRBJ1-2; D call uncertain. The CDR3 contains 14 residues. The V gene lost 3 bases and the J gene lost 0 bases, with 11 bases spanning the gap. Germline CDR1 and CDR2: SQVTM and ANQGSEA. The CDR3: CSVDEGSTNYGYTF. CDR3 DNA sequence: TGCAGCGTTGATGAGGGCTCGACTAACTATGGCTACACCTTC.

The J gene is TRBJ1-2, the V gene TRBV7-9; D is perhaps TRBD1 (5 bases). CDR1 is SEHNR and CDR2 is FQNEAQ in the germline V gene (reference sequence). The germline V and J ends were trimmed by 2 bases and 4 bases, with 14 bases remaining between them. The CDR3 is 15 amino acids. The CDR3 spells CASSLHGGAVYGYTF. The CDR3 bases are TGTGCCAGCAGCTTACACGGAGGGGCCGTCTATGGCTACACCTTC.

The rearrangement links TRBV28 to TRBJ2-7, with 8 bases lining up with TRBD2. Germline V gene sequence: CDR1 MDHEN, CDR2 SYDVKM. CDR3 length: 15 amino acids. V lost 3 bases and J lost 1; bases outside the gene matches: 5. Written as DNA, the CDR3 is TGTGCCAGCAGTTTCCCCGGGAGGGGGTCCTACGAGCAGTACTTC. Translated, it gives CASSFPGRGSYEQYF.

The J gene is TRBJ2-5, the V gene TRBV7-3; no firm D call. CDR1 is SGHTA and CDR2 is FQGTGA in the germline V gene. CDR3 length equals 13 residues. V lost 4 bases, J lost 0 bases, and 6 bases lay in between. The CDR3 nucleotides read TGTGCCAGCAGCTCCGCGTACCAAGAGACCCAGTACTTC. Translated, it gives CASSSAYQETQYF.

This rearrangement joins TRBV4-2 to TRBJ1-5, with TRBD1 identical over 8 bases. This CDR3 has 14 residues. Germline-derived CDR1 and CDR2 are LGHNA and YNFKEQ. V shed 0 bases and J 15 bases; nucleotides not matched to a gene: 10. In nucleotides, the CDR3 is TGTGCCAGCAGCCAAGATTGGGCGGGGACAGGAGTGCATTTT. It yields the protein CASSQDWAGTGVHF.

V is TRBV6-5 and J is TRBJ1-3; no definite D call. Germline-derived CDR1 and CDR2 are MNHEY and SVGAGI. This CDR3 has 12 residues. The V end was cut by 2 bases, the J end by 4 bases, with 3 bases between. CDR3 amino acids: CASSYGGNTIYF. The CDR3 DNA reads as TGTGCCAGCAGTTACGGCGGAAACACCATATATTTT.

The rearrangement uses TRBV27 and TRBJ1-1; possibly TRBD1 for D (6 bases). Germline CDR1 and CDR2: MNHEY and SMNVEV (reference sequence). Trimming removed 0 bases at V and 2 bases at J, with 10 bases between. CDR3 length equals 15 residues. The CDR3 coding sequence is TGTGCCAGCAGTTTATCCCGGACAGTCAACACTGAAGCTTTCTTT. Its translation: CASSLSRTVNTEAFF.

This chain connects TRBV29-1 to TRBJ2-1, with D maybe TRBD1 (6 bases). This CDR3 is built from 11 residues. CDR1 SQVTM and CDR2 ANQGSEA come from the germline V gene. CDR3 amino acids: CRGGGGNEQFF. CDR3 DNA sequence: TGCAGAGGGGGTGGTGGCAATGAGCAGTTCTTC.

The J gene is TRBJ2-3, the V gene TRBV27; D is possibly TRBD1 (5 bases). CDR3 size: 15 residues. Germline loops: CDR1 MNHEY, CDR2 SMNVEV (reference sequence). Trimming shortened V by 8 bases and J by 0 bases, and 15 bases separated the two germline ends. The CDR3 loop is CASGHVTSSTDTQYF. CDR3 nucleotide sequence: TGTGCCAGCGGACACGTTACTTCTAGCACAGATACGCAGTATTTT.

This clone has just one count. CDR3 sequence (DNA): TGCGCCAGCAGCCAAGATGCGGACAGAATCTTAAACACCGGGGAGCTGTTTTTT. Its protein product is CASSQDADRILNTGELFF. V and J are TRBV4-1 and TRBJ2-2, with a tentative D call TRBD1 (6 bases). In germline, CDR1 is MGHRA, CDR2 YSYEKL. CDR3 size: 18 residues. Trimming pared 0 bases from V and 2 bases from J, leaving 16 bases between.

V usage is TRBV10-3 and J usage is TRBJ2-7; D may be TRBD1 (6 bases). The germline V gene has CDR1 ENHRY and CDR2 SYGVKD. The CDR3 length is 16 residues. The V end lost 2 bases, the J end lost 2 bases, and 16 bases lay between the germline ends. CDR3 sequence reads: CAISEQGRRPTYEQYF. CDR3 coding DNA: TGTGCCATCAGTGAGCAGGGGCGAAGACCCACCTACGAGCAGTACTTC.

The rearrangement uses TRBV30 and TRBJ1-1; D gene ambiguous. The CDR3 is 11 amino acids. With 8 bases removed from V and 1 base from J, the gap between germline ends came to 8 bases. The germline V gene has CDR1 GTSNPN and CDR2 SVGIG (reference sequence). CDR3 protein: CAATKNTEAFF. Here the CDR3 DNA reads TGTGCCGCAACTAAGAACACTGAAGCTTTCTTT.

The CDR3 nucleotides are TGTGCCAGCAGCTCCGGACAGGGGCGGCTGGCGCCCCAGCATTTT. It codes for CASSSGQGRLAPQHF. The chain links TRBV7-9 to TRBJ1-5; 9 nucleotides line up with TRBD1. There are 15 residues in the CDR3. The junction had 10 bases not matched to a gene; V was cut back by 4 bases and J by 9 bases. CDR1 is SEHNR, CDR2 FQNEAQ, per germline (reference sequence).

CDR3: CACYRAPRAAFF. The CDR3 nucleotides read TGTGCCTGTTACCGGGCCCCCAGGGCAGCTTTCTTT. The genes are TRBV30 and TRBJ1-1; tentative D call: TRBD1 (5 bases). In germline, CDR1 is GTSNPN, CDR2 SVGIG (reference sequence). The CDR3 is made up of 12 amino acids. The V and J ends lost 6 bases and 10 bases respectively, with 18 bases between them.

J is TRBJ2-1 and V is TRBV19; D might be TRBD2 (5 bases). The CDR3 consists of 14 residues. Looked up from germline, CDR1 is LNHDA and CDR2 is SQIVND (reference sequence). Trimming took 7 bases from V and 10 from J, leaving 20 bases between them. CDR3 in amino acids: CASNRGGLGREQFF. The CDR3 DNA reads TGTGCCAGTAACAGAGGCGGGCTAGGACGAGAGCAGTTCTTC.

The gene calls are TRBV5-5 and TRBJ1-5, with D hard to call. Trimming cost V 0 bases and J 7 bases, with 11 bases left between them. Germline V CDR1 and CDR2: SGHKS, YYEKEE (reference sequence). CDR3 size: 14 residues. CDR3: CASSLVEGIQPQHF. The CDR3, as DNA: TGTGCCAGCAGCTTGGTGGAGGGTATCCAGCCCCAGCATTTT.

J is TRBJ2-7 and V is TRBV6-5; a weak D match, TRBD2 (6 bases). V dropped 6 bases and J dropped 1 base, with 10 bases sitting between them. The length of the CDR3 is 13 residues. CDR1 is MNHEY, CDR2 SVGAGI, per germline. The CDR3 DNA reads as TGTGCCAGCAGCGTAGCGGTTTCCTACGAGCAGTACTTC. Encoded protein: CASSVAVSYEQYF.

The chain joins TRBV11-2 to TRBJ1-4; no definite D call. The V gene lost 5 bases and the J gene lost 4 bases, with 17 bases spanning the gap. Germline V gene lookup returns CDR1 SGHAT and CDR2 FQNNGV. This CDR3 comprises 16 residues. CDR3: CASSPEPVVFNEKLFF. For the CDR3, the DNA is TGTGCCAGCAGCCCGGAGCCCGTAGTCTTTAATGAAAAACTGTTTTTT.

This rearrangement joins TRBV28 to TRBJ1-1; 7 positions agree with TRBD1. This CDR3 is 15 amino acids long. The ends lost 5 bases at V and 8 bases at J; junction bases unmatched: 14. The germline gives CDR1 MDHEN, CDR2 SYDVKM. The chain's CDR3 is CASSPYKTGMGEAFF. The CDR3 DNA reads TGTGCCAGCAGTCCCTATAAGACAGGGATGGGCGAAGCTTTCTTT.

The chain has TRBV4-3 and TRBJ2-7; 7 nucleotides match TRBD2. Trimming took 2 bases from V and 6 from J; bases not matched to a gene: 10. Germline loops: CDR1 LGHNA, CDR2 YSLEER. The CDR3 runs to 15 residues. The CDR3 loop reads CASSQTGGPIAEQYF. The CDR3 DNA reads TGCGCCAGCAGCCAAACGGGAGGACCTATTGCCGAGCAGTACTTC.

This clone was seen just once. The chain couples TRBV5-1 to TRBJ1-4; a weak D match, TRBD1 (6 bases). In germline, CDR1 is SGHRS, CDR2 YFSETQ. The V and J ends lost 2 bases and 1 base respectively, with 18 bases between them. The CDR3 length is 18 residues. CDR3 nucleotides: TGCGCCAGCAGCTTTGGGACAAACGGGGCAGGAACTAATGAAAAACTGTTTTTT. It translates to CASSFGTNGAGTNEKLFF.

The chain carries TRBV29-1 and TRBJ1-3, with 8 bases matching TRBD1. This CDR3 is built from 13 residues. CDR1 is SQVTM and CDR2 is ANQGSEA in the germline V gene. V shed 6 bases, J shed 6 bases, and the junction held 7 bases outside the gene matches. The CDR3, as DNA: TGCAGCGTCACTGGGACAGGCTCAAACACCATATATTTT. Translated, it gives CSVTGTGSNTIYF.

This rearrangement joins TRBV30 to TRBJ1-1; D possibly corresponds to TRBD1 (5 bases). Germline V gene lookup returns CDR1 GTSNPN and CDR2 SVGIG (reference sequence). The CDR3 runs to 15 residues. Trimming removed 0 bases at V and 4 bases at J, with 15 bases between. The CDR3 nucleotides are TGTGCCTGGAGTGTACTAAGGGGTATGGGCACTGAAGCTTTCTTT. Residues: CAWSVLRGMGTEAFF.